This TCR beta chain was documented in a study of siplizumab effects on memory and regulatory T cells. The data were produced by immunoSEQ multiplex PCR, yet TCRdb's version contains in-frame clones alone and is incomplete. The profile shows 57,000 or so clones, approximately 79% of them singletons. The V end was cut by 4 bases, the J end by 9 bases, with 15 bases between. CDR1 is MDHEN, CDR2 SYDVKM, per germline. The CDR3 totals 13 residues. A remark on this clone: What it binds is not known.

Overall study results and limits: Naive versus memory phenotype went unassigned for roughly 75-95% of proliferating CD4+ or CD8+ clones.

Source material: memory CD4+ T cells sorted from blood. The gene calls are TRBV28 and TRBJ1-1; TRBD1 might be the D (5 bases). The source is a human donor in good health. The CDR3 DNA reads TGTGCCAGCAGTTGGGGGGGGACTCAAAAAGCTTTCTTT. It yields the protein CASSWGGTQKAFF.